This T cell receptor beta chain derives from a study of T-cell memory formation after mild COVID-19 (dated by TCRdb to the early 2020s). With regard to the full study: TCR sequence clusters from the two donors were largely donor specific. In two donors, T-cell clones that expanded and contracted after mild COVID-19 were tracked by sequencing TCRalpha and TCRbeta repertoires over time. Two young, previously healthy adult volunteers made up the cohort, one male and one female.

PBMCs were isolated by Ficoll-Paque density gradient centrifugation. What the work shows at the level of the full study, not this receptor alone: Only two mild cases were covered in the study, and larger cohorts including severe cases with pre-infection samples were considered necessary. Contracting CD4+ clones appeared mostly in the CM and EM memory subsets, whereas CD8+ clones were enriched in EMRA. Some responding clones were found in pre-infection memory, which suggests that pre-existing cross-reactive memory T cells took part in the SARS-CoV-2 response. Clones contracting from day 15 to 85 had balanced CD4/CD8 phenotypes, while a second wave expanding from day 15 to 37 was biased towards CD4+. The second-wave clones that peaked on day 37 were not confirmed to be SARS-CoV-2 specific.

Sequencing was performed on an Illumina NovaSeq 6000. TCRalpha and TCRbeta cDNA libraries were built by 5'RACE with constant-segment primers, adding sample barcodes and unique molecular identifiers. Trizol reagent was used to extract RNA from every sample. Libraries were amplified in two PCR steps, with a second sample barcode and Illumina TruSeq adapters added in the second step. Libraries were sequenced on an Illumina NovaSeq with 2 x 150 bp paired-end reads. The study's processing was this. Reads were demultiplexed and collapsed into UMI-guided consensus sequences with migec v1.2.7. With mixcr v2.1.11, UMI consensuses were aligned to TRA and TRB V and J templates and assembled into clonotypes. A clonotype was counted as expanded or contracted only when both edgeR and NoisET called the clonotype significant, with the noise models trained on biological replicates. For edgeR calls, the thresholds were a false discovery rate-adjusted p below 0.01 and a log2 fold-change of 1. As an exploratory analysis of dynamics, max-normalized trajectories of the 1000 most abundant clonotypes were examined by PCA with hierarchical clustering. Each responding clone was given a CD4 or CD8 phenotype based on the CD4+ and CD8+ repertoires, which had been sequenced separately. The public reads were run again by TCRdb, first through fastp at Q25 and then through MiXCR, and only productive beta chains were kept. Identical CDR3 protein sequences are pooled into one entry, listed with their most common genes and DNA. In this record, the V and J calls reflect TCRdb's handling and not the investigators' own analysis. In this sample the table shows around 300,000 distinct CDR3 sequences, roughly an eighth of which occur a single time. 20% to 25% of the sample lies in the top ten.

This clonotype was found a few times. Its cognate antigen has yet to be identified. No base qualities exist here, and no much larger clone lies one base off it. The V and J ends are trimmed by 6 bases and 6 bases, leaving 7 bases between them. The germline V gene provides CDR1 SNHLY and CDR2 FYNNEI. Inclusive of the bounding cysteine and phenylalanine, the CDR3 is 11 residues long. Just the 33-base CDR3 DNA is kept, in frame starting at base 1. The chain is encoded by TRBV2 joined to TRBJ2-3; too little of a D gene remains to name it. Sequencing was performed on PBMCs or a T cell subset sorted from them (not recorded which). The TCR comes from a man between 18 and 35 years old who had mild COVID-19 (a few samples of this study predate the infection). The sample titles of this study are shuffled in the database, so cell type and time point are left out; the donor was told from shared clones. The CDR3 is CASRMLDTQYF. Here is the DNA: TGTGCCAGCAGGATGCTGGATACGCAGTATTTT.